The clone carrying this T cell receptor beta chain was detected only a few times. The data were taken from a study of T cells in Graves' hyperthyroidism and ophthalmopathy. Diagnosis rested on symptoms, serum thyroxine and TRAb, thyroid ultrasound, and orbital computed tomography. Fresh peripheral blood, about 10 ml of it, supplied the PBMCs. TCR beta CDR3 regions were amplified from RNA. TCR CDR3 regions were first amplified by RT-PCR with HTBI primers. One entry per CDR3 protein results from TCRdb running MiXCR on the multiplex PCR reads. The data contain about 300,000 distinct CDR3 sequences, roughly 18% of them singletons. CDR3 length: 16 residues. Germline-derived CDR1 and CDR2 are SGHRS and YFSETQ. With V trimmed by 0 bases and J by 3 bases, 7 bases remained unmatched.

The chain carries TRBV5-1 and TRBJ2-3; the match to TRBD1 covers 7 bases. The sample taken for sequencing was blood. The receptor's source is a man aged 45-60 years with Graves' ophthalmopathy. This CDR3 is CASSLDRGLVTDTQYF. CDR3 bases: TGCGCCAGCAGCTTGGATAGGGGGCTTGTAACAGATACGCAGTATTTT.